This TCR beta chain is drawn from a study of regulatory T cells in long-lasting Graves disease. Whole-study results and caveats: Persistent disease favored TRBV28, TRBJ1-2 and TRBJ2-5.

Time point specified: newly diagnosed GD, antithyroid drugs for less than 3 months. PBMC RNA was the source of the TCR library. In this cohort, patients came from an endocrinology department located in Xi'an, China. To make TCR beta libraries, researchers used iRepertoire HTBI primers and Arm-PCR of CDR3 regions. TCRdb re-derived calls from the multiplex PCR reads in MiXCR, one entry per CDR3 protein. The sample records about 500,000 distinct CDR3 sequences, about 17% being singletons. This clonotype came up many times. The antigen is not known. Trimming pared 0 bases from V and 3 bases from J, leaving 24 bases between. The CDR3 has 18 amino acids. Germline assignment: CDR1 DFQATT and CDR2 SNEGSKA (reference sequence). The same sample was also used in a study of T cells in Graves' hyperthyroidism and ophthalmopathy. This second study notes: Exclusion followed for patients with uncontrolled infection, other autoimmune disease, pregnancy or lactation. Most expanded thyroid clonotypes above 0.001 recurred in blood.

This clonotype was obtained from a man between 35 and 55 years old with Graves disease. This sequence joins TRBV20-1 and TRBJ2-7; tentative D call: TRBD2 (5 bases). The sample was peripheral blood mononuclear cells (PBMCs), taken at new diagnosis, from a patient treated with antithyroid drugs. CDR3 sequence (DNA): TGCAGTGCTAGAGAGGTTGAGCGGCAAGCTATCCAATTCTACGAGCAGTACTTC. Encoded protein: CSAREVERQAIQFYEQYF.